These 18 T cell receptor beta chains were sequenced from one sample in a study of blood T cells in healthy people across ages. PCR was performed a second time for about 7 to 11 cycles using a sample-barcoded 5' primer and a J-beta primer mix. TCRdb redid the calling of the 5' RACE reads with MiXCR, one entry per CDR3 protein. Of hundreds of thousands of distinct CDR3 sequences in the sample, approximately 53% were seen once. Sequencing was done on a sample of blood. These TCRs come from a man aged 40-50 years in good health.

The DNA of the CDR3 is TGTGCCAGCAGCGTGGACCGGAGCTATGGCTACACCTTC. This encodes CASSVDRSYGYTF. The chain recombines TRBV5-4 with TRBJ1-2; no reliable D call. This CDR3 is built from 13 residues. Germline CDR1 reads SGHNT; CDR2 reads YYREEE (reference sequence). Trimming took off 4 bases at V and 4 bases at J, with 11 bases between the two ends.

J is TRBJ2-1 and V is TRBV3-1; D is possibly TRBD2 (6 bases). Trimming pared 0 bases from V and 7 bases from J, leaving 16 bases between. The germline gives CDR1 LGHDT, CDR2 YNNKEL (reference sequence). CDR3 length: 16 residues. The CDR3 here is CASSQDGGQGWNEQFF. The CDR3 DNA follows: TGTGCCAGCAGCCAAGATGGAGGGCAGGGCTGGAATGAGCAGTTCTTC.

CDR3 in amino acids: CASSPYGGARTNEKLFF. The CDR3 DNA reads TGTGCCAGCAGCCCCTACGGCGGAGCTCGGACTAATGAAAAACTGTTTTTT. This chain joins TRBV7-6 and TRBJ1-4; D gene ambiguous. This CDR3 comprises 17 residues. V lost 5 bases to trimming and J lost 2 bases, with 18 bases between them. Germline values: CDR1 SGHVS, CDR2 FNYEAQ.

V is TRBV29-1 and J is TRBJ1-4, with 7 bases matching TRBD1. Germline assignment: CDR1 SQVTM and CDR2 ANQGSEA. Trimming removed 4 bases from V and 8 bases from J; junction bases left unmatched: 10. This CDR3 has 14 amino acids. CDR3 sequence reads: CSVAFETGSEKLFF. In DNA form, the CDR3 reads TGCAGCGTTGCCTTCGAGACAGGGTCCGAAAAACTGTTTTTT.

The chain is built from TRBV30 and TRBJ2-5; unclear D gene. V was clipped by 0 bases and J by 5 bases, with 7 bases between them. This CDR3 contains 12 residues. CDR1 and CDR2 from the germline V gene are GTSNPN and SVGIG (reference sequence). CDR3 in DNA: TGTGCCTGGAGTGTTATGGGGGAGACCCAGTACTTC. It translates to CAWSVMGETQYF.

The V and J genes are TRBV12-3 or TRBV12-4 and TRBJ2-1; the D is unclear. Between the trimmed V and J ends, which lost 3 bases and 15 bases, there was a span of 15 bases. This CDR3 spans 12 amino acids. The CDR3, as DNA: TGTGCCAGCAGTTTTGGGGAAACTGGCTGGTTCTTC. It specifies CASSFGETGWFF.

This clonotype was observed a few times. The genes are TRBV20-1 and TRBJ2-4; D gene ambiguous. V was cut by 6 bases and J by 2 bases, with 2 bases left in between. The V gene's germline CDR1 is DFQATT and CDR2 SNEGSKA (reference sequence). The CDR3 length is 10 residues. The CDR3 sequence: CSASKNIQYF. The CDR3, as DNA: TGCAGTGCCTCCAAAAACATTCAGTACTTC.

This chain joins TRBV7-8 and TRBJ2-5, with D tentatively TRBD1 (6 bases). V was shortened by 5 bases and J by 3 bases, with 13 bases between the two germline ends. The CDR3 spans 14 residues. The V gene's germline CDR1 is SGHVS and CDR2 FQNEAQ. The CDR3 spells CASSAMGAEETQYF. The CDR3 DNA sequence: TGTGCCAGCAGCGCCATGGGGGCGGAAGAGACCCAGTACTTC.

This chain uses TRBV5-1 with TRBJ2-2; 7 bases align to TRBD1. Germline CDR1 and CDR2: SGHRS and YFSETQ. The CDR3 is 19 residues long. Trimming at V came to 2 bases and at J to 8 bases, leaving 21 bases not matched to a gene. The CDR3 spells CASSFHIPPRTGSIGELFF. In DNA form, the CDR3 reads TGCGCCAGCAGCTTCCACATTCCCCCCCGGACAGGTTCGATAGGGGAGCTGTTTTTT. Full variable domain (outside the CDR3, taken from reference TRBV5-1 and TRBJ2-2): KAGVTQTPRYLIKTRGQQVTLSCSPISGHRSVSWYQQTPGQGLQFLFEYFSETQRNKGNFPGRFSGRQFSNSRSEMNVSTLELGDSALYLCASSFHIPPRTGSIGELFFGEGSRLTVL.

Only a few counts were recorded for this clonotype. The chain links TRBV4-1 to TRBJ1-2, with D hard to call. Trimming took off 2 bases at V and 4 bases at J, with 11 bases between the two ends. This CDR3 region has 14 residues. CDR1 MGHRA and CDR2 YSYEKL come from the germline V gene. The CDR3 bases are TGCGCCAGCAGCCAACCTGGATTCCTCTATGGCTACACCTTC. Its protein product is CASSQPGFLYGYTF.

The chain combines TRBV7-2 with TRBJ2-4; D is perhaps TRBD1 (5 bases). The V and J ends lost 6 bases and 13 bases respectively, with 19 bases between them. The CDR3 covers 13 residues. Germline V gene sequence: CDR1 SGHTA, CDR2 FQGNSA. The CDR3 spells CASRQDSTPEQYF. CDR3 nucleotides: TGTGCCAGCAGACAAGACAGCACCCCTGAGCAGTACTTC.

This clonotype showed up just a few times. The J gene is TRBJ2-3, the V gene TRBV24-1; D gene unclear. Deletions cut 3 bases from V and 1 base from J, with 10 bases between. The CDR3 is 15 amino acids. Germline loops: CDR1 KGHDR, CDR2 SFDVKD. In nucleotides, the CDR3 is TGTGCCACCAGTGATCTAAGGTGGTGCACAGATACGCAGTATTTT. Its protein product is CATSDLRWCTDTQYF.

This clonotype turned up a few times. The chain links TRBV10-2 to TRBJ2-3, with 9 bases aligning to TRBD2. This CDR3 has 15 amino acids. Germline trimming cut 7 bases from V and 1 base from J; bases unmatched to any gene: 6. CDR1 is WSHSY and CDR2 is SAAADI in the germline V gene. The CDR3 coding sequence is TGCGCCAGCACCAGGACTAGCGACCGCACAGATACGCAGTATTTT. Residues: CASTRTSDRTDTQYF.

Here the CDR3 DNA reads TGCAGCGTTTCAACAGGGTCGGAGACCCAGTACTTC. As protein: CSVSTGSETQYF. The chain uses TRBV29-1 and TRBJ2-7, with D maybe TRBD1 (6 bases). The DNA end favors TRBJ2-5, so the J call may be wrong. This CDR3 is 12 amino acids long. Germline lookup yields CDR1 SQVTM and CDR2 ANQGSEA.

In its sample, this clonotype was seen once. This chain connects TRBV12-3 or TRBV12-4 to TRBJ2-3; no definite D call. V was clipped by 6 bases and J by 6 bases, with 7 bases between them. The CDR3 has 11 amino acids. The CDR3 DNA sequence: TGTGCCAGCAGGAGACGGGATACGCAGTATTTT. Translation gives CASRRRDTQYF.

This clonotype was observed once. The chain combines TRBV18 with TRBJ2-7, with 11 bases matching TRBD1. In germline, CDR1 is KGHSH, CDR2 LQKENI. J lost 1 base, V lost 4 bases, and 3 bases had no gene match. The CDR3 length is 15 residues. DNA of the CDR3: TGTGCCAGCTCACGGGACAGGGGGACGTCCTACGAGCAGTACTTC. It encodes CASSRDRGTSYEQYF.

The rearrangement uses TRBV20-1 and TRBJ2-6, with D maybe TRBD2 (5 bases). Germline assignment: CDR1 DFQATT and CDR2 SNEGSKA (reference sequence). This CDR3 region has 15 residues. V shed 0 bases and J shed 3 bases, with 9 bases lying between them. The CDR3 here is CSARDEGGGANVLTF. As DNA, the CDR3 is TGCAGTGCTAGAGACGAGGGCGGTGGGGCCAACGTCCTGACTTTC.

The rearrangement links TRBV7-3 to TRBJ2-2; D is ambiguous. This CDR3 comprises 14 residues. Germline V gene sequence: CDR1 SGHTA, CDR2 FQGTGA. Trimming cost V 4 bases and J 3 bases, with 9 bases left between them. CDR3 DNA: TGTGCCAGCAGCTCCACAACATACACCGGGGAGCTGTTTTTT. The encoded protein is CASSSTTYTGELFF. Full variable domain (rest looked up from reference TRBV7-3 and TRBJ2-2): GAGVSQTPSNKVTEKGKYVELRCDPISGHTALYWYRQSLGQGPEFLIYFQGTGAADDSGLPNDRFFAVRPEGSVSTLKIQRTERGDSAVYLCASSSTTYTGELFFGEGSRLTVL.